The rows below give T cell receptor beta chains drawn from one sample of a study of blood T cell repertoires in COVID-19. Generated by immunoSEQ multiplex PCR, the TCRdb table keeps only in-frame clones and is missing some. In the table there are about 480,000 clones, around 90% of which are singletons. Material for sequencing was peripheral blood. These receptors were collected from a woman aged 50 to 65 with COVID-19, enrolled during active disease. CDR3s include the opening cysteine and the closing phenylalanine or tryptophan. Each record gives: J gene, V gene, CDR3 protein.

TRBJ2-7 TRBV27 CASSPGDREGIYEQYF
TRBJ1-4 TRBV13 CASSLRRWGEEKLFF
TRBJ2-2 TRBV20-1 CSTPEAGELFF
TRBJ2-7 TRBV5-1 CASGRTGGNYEQYF
TRBJ1-5 TRBV4-2 CASSQEPGGRDQPQHF
TRBJ2-5 TRBV6-6 CASRGGTRQETQYF
TRBJ2-2 TRBV11-1 CASSFSFGGAGELFF
TRBJ2-5 TRBV5-4 CASSPGLAGGIQETQYF
TRBJ1-2 TRBV7-3 CASSRDRGNYGYTF
TRBJ2-7 TRBV7-3 CASSLSPGVSSYEQYF
TRBJ2-2 TRBV10-2 CASSKPRDFTGGELFF
TRBJ1-1 TRBV24-1 CATSDTGYAEAFF
TRBJ1-1 TRBV11-2 CASSLERQGIEAFF
TRBJ2-3 TRBV30 CAWSAGLAPTDTQYF
TRBJ1-2 TRBV24-1 CATSRTEDYGYTF
TRBJ2-7 TRBV7-9 CASSSSSGSYEQYF
TRBJ1-6 TRBV5-6 CASSLATAVISPLHF
TRBJ2-1 TRBV28 CASGGRFLDEQFF
TRBJ2-1 TRBV4-1 CASSQVWTSGGNEQFF
TRBJ2-1 TRBV19 CASSIVPDSTQFF
TRBJ2-7 TRBV11-2 CASSIDRDEQYF
TRBJ2-3 TRBV11-2 CASSLAGPYSTDTQYF
TRBJ1-6 TRBV25-1 CASGSRVVGSPLHF
TRBJ1-2 TRBV7-6 CATQVVQATNYGYTF
TRBJ1-2 TRBV4-2 CASRPEDTANYGYTF
TRBJ1-1 TRBV11-2 CASSTDRDTEAFF
TRBJ2-2 TRBV14 CASRGAGELFF
TRBJ1-4 TRBV30 CAWRTQAAGEKLFF
TRBJ1-1 TRBV18 CASSPRNPKAGTEAFF
TRBJ1-1 TRBV23-1 CASIPTPGRTEAFF
TRBJ1-2 TRBV4-1 CASSQDRESRGYGYTF
TRBJ2-3 TRBV3-1/TRBV3-2 CASSPIWGQGSGDTQYF
TRBJ1-1 TRBV4-1 CASTPPLRPGTEAFF
TRBJ2-6 TRBV3-1/TRBV3-2 CASSSSRGSGANVLTF
TRBJ1-1 TRBV19 CASSQQGRFAEAFF
TRBJ2-7 TRBV11-3 CASSLDGLGSYEQYF
TRBJ2-3 TRBV28 CASSIEWGGNTDTQYF
TRBJ1-1 TRBV5-6 CASSLRQGRVNTEAFF
TRBJ2-3 TRBV5-1 CASSLEGQPSADTQYF
TRBJ1-2 TRBV5-1 CASSAFAGQGGGYTF
TRBJ2-3 TRBV27 CASSRDSVVADTQYF
TRBJ2-1 TRBV2 CASRDRVADLLFF
TRBJ2-3 TRBV5-1 CASSNIIGGAQDTQYF
TRBJ2-2 TRBV19 CASSIEVLAGELFF
TRBJ2-7 TRBV19 CASSRDRERYEQYF
TRBJ2-1 TRBV11-3 CASSFGGHNEQFF
TRBJ1-2 TRBV14 CASSQLEVDLSYTF
TRBJ2-2 TRBV4-2 CASSQPADTGELFF